The 20 T cell receptor beta chains reported below all come from one sample, sequenced in a study of cytomegalovirus exposure and HLA in healthy donors. Vbeta (60) and Jbeta (13) primers were used in the PCR. Clones were read by immunoSEQ multiplex PCR, and TCRdb kept only the in-frame ones, dropping some. The table records approximately 160,000 clones, approximately 80% of them present only once. Sequencing was carried out using PBMCs. Receptors originate from a woman in her twenties or thirties in good health and CMV-seronegative.

This clone was counted only a few times. The CDR3 DNA sequence: TGTGCCAGCAGCCCGGACAGGGGGGGCTACGAGCAGTACTTC. Its translation is CASSPDRGGYEQYF. The rearrangement joins TRBV27 to TRBJ2-7; 10 bases match TRBD1. The trim removed 6 bases at V and 3 bases at J, leaving 5 bases unmatched. CDR1 is MNHEY, CDR2 SMNVEV, per germline (reference sequence). CDR3 size: 14 residues.

V and J are TRBV7-2 and TRBJ1-2, with 7 bases fitting TRBD1. Germline V gene data show CDR1 as SGHTA and CDR2 as FQGNSA. Unmatched junction bases numbered 14, after V lost 2 bases and J lost 2 bases. There are 18 residues in the CDR3. CDR3: CASSLTRDRPNLNYGYTF. The CDR3 DNA reads TGTGCCAGCAGCTTAACCCGGGACAGACCCAACCTAAACTATGGCTACACCTTC.

The rearrangement joins TRBV27 to TRBJ1-2, with 10 positions matching TRBD1. CDR1 and CDR2 from the germline V gene are MNHEY and SMNVEV (reference sequence). The CDR3 has 14 residues. The ends lost 3 bases at V and 5 bases at J; junction bases unmatched: 3. The CDR3 region has the DNA TGTGCCAGCAGTTTCGGGACAGGGGAGTATGGCTACACCTTC. Protein: CASSFGTGEYGYTF.

In DNA form, the CDR3 reads TGTGCCAGCTCACCAGGGGGGAACGGTGAAAAACTGTTTTTT. Its translation is CASSPGGNGEKLFF. The chain employs TRBV18 and TRBJ1-4; TRBD1 might be the D (5 bases). Germline V CDR1 and CDR2: KGHSH, LQKENI. There are 14 residues in the CDR3. The V and J ends lost 2 bases and 7 bases respectively, with 11 bases between them.

The V gene is TRBV19, the J gene TRBJ2-7, with a possible D match to TRBD1 (6 bases). The germline V gene encodes CDR1 LNHDA and CDR2 SQIVND (reference sequence). The CDR3 has 14 amino acids. V was trimmed by 3 bases and J by 2 bases, leaving 11 bases between them. The CDR3, as DNA: TGTGCCAGTAGTATCGGGACACCCACCTACGAGCAGTACTTC. It specifies CASSIGTPTYEQYF.

This clone has only a few counts. The V and J genes are TRBV9 and TRBJ1-1; weak D call: TRBD1 (5 bases). Germline V gene lookup returns CDR1 SGDLS and CDR2 YYNGEE. The V end was cut by 3 bases, the J end by 0 bases, with 15 bases between. The CDR3 spans 16 residues. CDR3 nucleotides: TGTGCCAGCAGCGCCTTTGACAGTACCTTGAACACTGAAGCTTTCTTT. It translates to CASSAFDSTLNTEAFF.

This chain uses TRBV6-1 with TRBJ1-2, with 10 positions matching TRBD1. Trimming took 6 bases from V and 5 from J; bases not matched to a gene: 9. CDR1 is MNHNS, CDR2 SASEGT, per germline. This CDR3 has 15 amino acids. DNA of the CDR3: TGTGCCAGCAGCGACAGGGGGCGCCTTTGGTATGGCTACACCTTC. It codes for CASSDRGRLWYGYTF.

This clone has just a few counts. The V and J genes are TRBV30 and TRBJ2-7; TRBD1 matches at 9 bases. Germline-derived CDR1 and CDR2 are GTSNPN and SVGIG (reference sequence). The CDR3 has 14 residues. The ends lost 4 bases at V and 4 bases at J; junction bases unmatched: 8. CDR3 sequence reads: CAWNFGTGIYEQYF. CDR3 DNA: TGTGCCTGGAACTTCGGGACAGGGATTTACGAGCAGTACTTC.

This clone was seen only once. The rearrangement joins TRBV9 to TRBJ2-2, with TRBD2 identical over 10 bases. The V gene's germline CDR1 is SGDLS and CDR2 YYNGEE. V dropped 0 bases and J dropped 6; count of bases not matched to a gene: 8. The CDR3 is 17 amino acids. CDR3 DNA: TGTGCCAGCAGCGTAGATCGTGAGCGGGGGGGCTCCGGGGAGCTGTTTTTT. Amino acids: CASSVDRERGGSGELFF.

The chain combines TRBV5-4 with TRBJ2-6; 15 positions agree with TRBD2. The V segment lost 2 bases and the J segment 4 bases; nucleotides outside the gene matches: 4. CDR3 length: 18 amino acids. The germline CDR1 and CDR2 sequences are SGHNT and YYREEE (reference sequence). The CDR3 protein is CASSLGLAGGLGANVLTF. CDR3 coding DNA: TGTGCCAGCAGCTTAGGACTAGCGGGGGGGCTAGGGGCCAACGTCCTGACTTTC.

J is TRBJ2-3 and V is TRBV6-5, with 7 bases fitting TRBD1. With 2 bases clipped from V and 0 bases from J, the junction kept 5 bases outside the gene matches. Germline values: CDR1 MNHEY, CDR2 SVGAGI. The CDR3 has 16 residues. The CDR3 nucleotides read TGTGCCAGCAGTTACGAGACAGGGTCGAGCACAGATACGCAGTATTTT. Protein sequence: CASSYETGSSTDTQYF.

V is TRBV29-1 and J is TRBJ2-3; D is possibly TRBD2 (5 bases). CDR1 SQVTM and CDR2 ANQGSEA come from the germline V gene. V gave up 5 bases and J gave up 4 bases, with 28 bases separating them. This CDR3 is built from 18 residues. CDR3 residues: CSVQGSPSLVKDSDTQYF. The CDR3 bases are TGCAGCGTTCAAGGGTCTCCCTCACTAGTGAAAGATTCAGATACGCAGTATTTT.

V gene TRBV30 combines with J gene TRBJ1-1; unclear D gene. The CDR3 is 14 amino acids. The ends were cut back, 1 base at V and 0 bases at J, with 9 bases in the middle. Germline V gene lookup returns CDR1 GTSNPN and CDR2 SVGIG (reference sequence). The CDR3 DNA reads as TGTGCCTGGAGTGGTACAGTTATGAACACTGAAGCTTTCTTT. Translated: CAWSGTVMNTEAFF.

This clone was observed once. The chain combines TRBV6-4 with TRBJ1-6; no firm D call. Trimming removed 4 bases from V and 9 bases from J, with 10 bases in between. Germline V gene data show CDR1 as MRHNA and CDR2 as SNTAGT. This CDR3 comprises 13 residues. CDR3 DNA sequence: TGTGCCAGCAGTGTGGGCAATGGTTCACCCCTCCACTTT. The encoded protein is CASSVGNGSPLHF.

This clone was seen a handful of times. CDR3 DNA sequence: TGTGCCAGTAGTATACGGGGATACACTGAAGCTTTCTTT. This encodes CASSIRGYTEAFF. The chain links TRBV19 to TRBJ1-1, with no clear D. V shed 2 bases and J shed 3 bases, with 7 bases lying between them. The CDR3 is 13 residues long. Per germline, CDR1 LNHDA and CDR2 SQIVND (reference sequence).

The chain combines TRBV5-1 with TRBJ1-1, with TRBD1 identical over 7 bases. CDR1 SGHRS and CDR2 YFSETQ come from the germline V gene. With V trimmed by 4 bases and J by 7 bases, 10 bases remained unmatched. The CDR3 contains 14 residues. The CDR3 DNA reads as TGCGCCAGCAGCGGGGAGACAGGGCCGGGTGAAGCTTTCTTT. Its protein product is CASSGETGPGEAFF.

J is TRBJ1-2 and V is TRBV11-2; 11 nucleotides match TRBD1. This CDR3 has 16 amino acids. V was pared by 0 bases and J by 5 bases, with 5 bases of the junction left unmatched. The germline gives CDR1 SGHAT, CDR2 FQNNGV. The CDR3 spells CASSLDGGTGGYGYTF. The CDR3 DNA reads as TGTGCCAGCAGCTTAGATGGTGGGACAGGGGGGTATGGCTACACCTTC.

The V and J genes are TRBV7-2 and TRBJ1-2; possible D gene TRBD1, 6 bases. Looked up from germline, CDR1 is SGHTA and CDR2 is FQGNSA. V was pared by 3 bases and J by 5 bases, with 16 bases between. The CDR3 extends over 15 amino acids. The CDR3 protein is CASSFYRDPRYGYTF. CDR3 coding DNA: TGTGCCAGCAGCTTCTACAGGGATCCCCGGTATGGCTACACCTTC.

The chain has TRBV29-1 and TRBJ2-7; 9 bases agree with TRBD1. J lost 3 bases, V lost 8 bases, and 8 bases had no gene match. The CDR3 consists of 13 residues. Germline assignment: CDR1 SQVTM and CDR2 ANQGSEA. CDR3 nucleotides: TGCAGCCCGCCGGGACAGGGTTACTACGAGCAGTACTTC. Its translation: CSPPGQGYYEQYF.

This chain links TRBV4-3 with TRBJ2-5; D perhaps matches TRBD1 (6 bases). Trimming left V 3 bases short and J 5 bases short, with 16 bases between. CDR1 and CDR2 from the germline V gene are LGHNA and YSLEER. The CDR3 consists of 15 residues. CDR3 sequence (DNA): TGCGCCAGCAGCCAGGGCGGGCCCAGGGGTGAGACCCAGTACTTC. Its protein product is CASSQGGPRGETQYF.